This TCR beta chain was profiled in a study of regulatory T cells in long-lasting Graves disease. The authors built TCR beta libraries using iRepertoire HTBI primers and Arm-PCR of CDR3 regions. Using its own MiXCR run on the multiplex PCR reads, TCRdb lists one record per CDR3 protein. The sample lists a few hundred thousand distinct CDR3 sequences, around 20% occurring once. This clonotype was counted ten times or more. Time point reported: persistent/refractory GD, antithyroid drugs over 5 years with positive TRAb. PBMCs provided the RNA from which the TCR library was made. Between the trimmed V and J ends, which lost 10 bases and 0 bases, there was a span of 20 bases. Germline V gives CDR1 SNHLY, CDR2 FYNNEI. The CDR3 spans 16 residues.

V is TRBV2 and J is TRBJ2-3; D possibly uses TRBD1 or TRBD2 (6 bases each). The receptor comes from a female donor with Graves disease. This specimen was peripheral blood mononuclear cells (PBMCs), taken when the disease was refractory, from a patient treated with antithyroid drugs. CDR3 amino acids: CATSGVIAASTDTQYF. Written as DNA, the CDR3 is TGTGCCACCTCAGGGGTTATAGCGGCTAGCACAGATACGCAGTATTTT.